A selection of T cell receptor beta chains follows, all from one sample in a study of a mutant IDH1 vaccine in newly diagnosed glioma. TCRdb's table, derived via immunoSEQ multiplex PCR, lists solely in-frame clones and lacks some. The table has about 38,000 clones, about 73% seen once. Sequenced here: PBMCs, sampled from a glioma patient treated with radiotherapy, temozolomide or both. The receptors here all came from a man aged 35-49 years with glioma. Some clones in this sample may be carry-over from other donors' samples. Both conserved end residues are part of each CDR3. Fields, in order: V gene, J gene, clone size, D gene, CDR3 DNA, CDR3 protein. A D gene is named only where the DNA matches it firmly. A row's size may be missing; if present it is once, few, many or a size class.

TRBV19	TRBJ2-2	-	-	TGTGCCAGTAGTATAGGGGGGGGCAGCGGGGAGCTGTTTTTT	CASSIGGGSGELFF
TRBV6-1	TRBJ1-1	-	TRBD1	TGTGCCAGCAGTGAGGCTAACAGGGGGATGAACACTGAAGCTTTCTTT	CASSEANRGMNTEAFF
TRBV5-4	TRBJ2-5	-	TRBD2	TGTGCCAGCAGCTTGTCTAGCGGGGGGACGGAGACCCAGTACTTC	CASSLSSGGTETQYF
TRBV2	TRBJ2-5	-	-	TGTGCCAGCAGTGTAGGGGAGACCCAGTACTTC	CASSVGETQYF
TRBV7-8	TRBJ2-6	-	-	TGTGCCAGCAGCTCAAGGACAGCCTCTGGGGCCAACGTCCTGACTTTC	CASSSRTASGANVLTF
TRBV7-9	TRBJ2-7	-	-	TGTGCCAGCAGCTCCCCGGCCTACGAGCAGTACTTC	CASSSPAYEQYF
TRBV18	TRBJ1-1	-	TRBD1	TGTGCCAGCTCACCAAGGGGGCGTATTGACACTGAAGCTTTCTTT	CASSPRGRIDTEAFF
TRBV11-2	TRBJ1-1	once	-	TGTGCCAGCAGCCCCCCGGGCGGGGGTGAAGCTTTCTTT	CASSPPGGGEAFF
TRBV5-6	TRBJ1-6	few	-	TGTGCCAGCAGCTTGCGGCAGGTGGGGAATTCACCCCTCCACTTT	CASSLRQVGNSPLHF
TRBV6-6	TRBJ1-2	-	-	TGTGCCAGCAGTTGGGACAAGGATAACTATGGCTACACCTTC	CASSWDKDNYGYTF
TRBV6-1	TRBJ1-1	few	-	TGTGCCAGCAGTGACTGGGCGAGGGGCACTGAAGCTTTCTTT	CASSDWARGTEAFF
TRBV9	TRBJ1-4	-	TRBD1	TGTGCCAGCAGCCCTCCTACAGGGACAGCCAACGAAAAACTGTTTTTT	CASSPPTGTANEKLFF
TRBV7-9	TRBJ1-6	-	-	TGTGCCAGCAGCTTAGCCATCATACATTCACCCCTCCACTTT	CASSLAIIHSPLHF
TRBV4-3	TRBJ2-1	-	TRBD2	TGCGCCAGCAGCCTATACCTCGGGGGGGGCTCTACAGCTGAGCAGTTCTTC	CASSLYLGGGSTAEQFF
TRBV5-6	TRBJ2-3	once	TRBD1	TGTGCCAGCAGCTCGGGACAGGTACCAGATACGCAGTATTTT	CASSSGQVPDTQYF
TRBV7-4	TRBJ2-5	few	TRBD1	TGTGCCAGCAGCTCTATTTACAGGGGCGATCAAGAGACCCAGTACTTC	CASSSIYRGDQETQYF
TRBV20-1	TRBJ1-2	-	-	TGCAGTGCTAGTTCCCCCTATGGCTACACCTTC	CSASSPYGYTF
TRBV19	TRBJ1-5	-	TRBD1	TGTGCCAGTAGTCGAACCGGGACAGGCTCGAATCAGCCCCAGCATTTT	CASSRTGTGSNQPQHF
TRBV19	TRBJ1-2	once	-	TGTGCCAGTAGGACAGACCCTAACTATGGCTACACCTTC	CASRTDPNYGYTF
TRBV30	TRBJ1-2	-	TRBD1	TGTGCCCGAAGGACAGGGGGCGATGGCTACACCTTC	CARRTGGDGYTF
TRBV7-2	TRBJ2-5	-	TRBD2	TGTGCCAGCAGCTTACCCGGACTAGCGGGGAAAGAGACCCAGTACTTC	CASSLPGLAGKETQYF
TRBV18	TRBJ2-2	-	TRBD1	TGTGCCAGCTCATCCCGACAGGGGGACACCGGGGAGCTGTTTTTT	CASSSRQGDTGELFF
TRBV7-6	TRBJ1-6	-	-	TGTGCCAGCAGCTTAGCGCACAGGGCCGATTCACCCCTCCACTTT	CASSLAHRADSPLHF
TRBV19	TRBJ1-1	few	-	TGTGCCACCTCATCCCCCGAGACGGGGAACACTGAAGCTTTCTTT	CATSSPETGNTEAFF
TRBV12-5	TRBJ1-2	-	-	TGTGCTAGTGGCCCGGCTTGGACAGCAAACTCCCCTAACTATGGCTACACCTTC	CASGPAWTANSPNYGYTF
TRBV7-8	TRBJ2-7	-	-	TGTGCCAGCAGCTGGCGTCGGGCAGGCGGATCCTACGAGCAGTACTTC	CASSWRRAGGSYEQYF
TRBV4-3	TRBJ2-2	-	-	TGCGCCAGCAGCCAAGAGCGGGGATACACCGGGGAGCTGTTTTTT	CASSQERGYTGELFF